This TCR beta chain was sequenced for a study of patients and donors after allogeneic stem cell transplantation. TCRdb re-called the RT-PCR reads through MiXCR, storing one row per CDR3 protein. The sample includes about 88,000 distinct CDR3 sequences, about 48% of them seen just once. CDR1 and CDR2 (germline): SGHVS, FQNEAQ. The CDR3 contains 14 residues. The V and J ends lost 5 bases and 10 bases, in that order; junction bases with no gene match: 5. This TCR was sampled from a human donor who was either an allogeneic HSCT recipient or a stem cell or donor lymphocyte infusion donor (not recorded which). It is not recorded whose cells these are; they may come from a transplant donor. This chain connects TRBV7-8 to TRBJ1-6; 10 bases are shared with TRBD1. The sample taken for sequencing was blood, either unsorted or a sorted T cell fraction (not recorded which). CDR3 in DNA: TGTGCCAGCAGCGTGACAGGGGGCTTGTCACCCCTCCACTTT. Amino acid sequence: CASSVTGGLSPLHF.